This T cell receptor beta chain is from a study of blood T cell repertoires in COVID-19. V lost 5 bases and J lost 5, with 15 bases in between. CDR3 size: 14 residues. Germline CDR1 is SGHVS and CDR2 is FQNEAQ. The data were produced by immunoSEQ multiplex PCR, yet TCRdb's version contains in-frame clones alone and is incomplete. The sample lists about 180,000 clones, approximately 81% occurring once. Cohort allocation depended upon clinical history that participants reported. The V gene is TRBV7-8, the J gene TRBJ2-5; D possibly corresponds to TRBD2 (6 bases). The sample consisted of PBMCs or T cells enriched from blood (not recorded which). The sequence came from a woman in her thirties or forties with acute COVID-19. CDR3 coding DNA: TGTGCCAGCAGCACCCCGACTAGTGGGGAGACCCAGTACTTC. It encodes CASSTPTSGETQYF.